This entry describes one TCR beta chain. The antigen is undetermined. Donation came from healthy Caucasian individuals in Russia who were aged about 6 to 100. The data belong to a study of blood T cells in healthy people across ages. Study results and limitations: Aged donors had fewer naive CD4+ cells and lower diversity than long-lived donors. Strong correlation existed between TCR beta diversity and naive T cell percentage.

Trimming at V came to 4 bases and at J to 9 bases, leaving 8 bases not matched to a gene. Germline V gives CDR1 MGHDK, CDR2 SYGVNS. CDR3 length: 13 amino acids. Primed by a sample-barcoded 5' primer and a J-beta primer mix, a second PCR proceeded for about 6 to 12 cycles. One entry per CDR3 protein results from TCRdb running MiXCR on the 5' RACE reads. The sample gives about 540,000 distinct CDR3 sequences, approximately 25% of which show up once; approximately 10% is in the top ten. This same sample was also part of a study on T cells of mothers and their children.

The sample taken for sequencing was blood. The V call is TRBV25-1, the J call TRBJ1-1, with 7 bases fitting TRBD1. This clonotype was sampled from a boy between 10 and 17 years old in good health. CDR3 DNA: TGTGCCAGCAGTGGACAGGGCAGTGTGCAAGCTTTCTTT. Translating gives CASSGQGSVQAFF.